Following are 29 T cell receptor beta chains from one sample sequenced in a study of blood T cell repertoires in COVID-19. The assay was immunoSEQ multiplex PCR, and TCRdb's table has in-frame clones only and misses some. The sample lists around 250,000 clones, around 88% seen once, with roughly 5% in the top ten. Sequencing was performed on peripheral blood. Every receptor here comes from a man older than 75 with acute or convalescent COVID-19.

CDR3 in amino acids: CASSLRGLDTQYF. The CDR3 DNA reads as TGTGCCAGCAGCTTAAGGGGATTAGATACGCAGTATTTT. The chain has TRBV11-2 and TRBJ2-3; the D gene is possibly TRBD1 (5 bases). The CDR3 sequence is 13 residues long. Trimming cost V 2 bases and J 5 bases, with 8 bases left between them. Germline V gene data show CDR1 as SGHAT and CDR2 as FQNNGV.

This clone has just a few counts. The V gene is TRBV3-1 (or the pseudogene TRBV3-2), the J gene TRBJ1-6, with unresolved D. V was clipped by 0 bases and J by 5 bases, with 14 bases between them. Germline V gene lookup returns CDR1 LGHDT and CDR2 YNNKEL (reference sequence). This CDR3 spans 17 amino acids. For the CDR3, the DNA is TGTGCCAGCAGCCAAGAGCTGGGCGCGGGCCATAATTCACCCCTCCACTTT. This translates into CASSQELGAGHNSPLHF.

The chain recombines TRBV28 with TRBJ1-2; D is ambiguous. V lost 3 bases and J lost 5, with 10 bases in between. The CDR3 sequence is 13 residues long. The V gene's germline CDR1 is MDHEN and CDR2 SYDVKM. The CDR3 sequence: CASSLTRSYGYTF. In nucleotides, the CDR3 is TGTGCCAGCAGTTTGACGAGGAGTTATGGCTACACCTTC.

This chain's CDR3 is CASSSDRNTEAFF. CDR3 sequence (DNA): TGTGCCAGCAGTTCAGACAGAAACACTGAAGCTTTCTTT. The V gene is TRBV25-1, the J gene TRBJ1-1; D may be TRBD1 (5 bases). CDR3 size: 13 residues. Germline V lookup: CDR1 MGHDK, CDR2 SYGVNS. The V and J ends lost 5 bases and 2 bases respectively, with 9 bases between them.

Only a few counts were recorded for this clone. The V gene is TRBV9, the J gene TRBJ1-1; D is perhaps TRBD1 (5 bases). Germline V gene data show CDR1 as SGDLS and CDR2 as YYNGEE. CDR3 length: 17 amino acids. Trimming took 0 bases from V and 0 from J, leaving 15 bases between them. For the CDR3, the DNA is TGTGCCAGCAGCGTAGGGCAGGGCTATGGCTTGAACACTGAAGCTTTCTTT. This encodes CASSVGQGYGLNTEAFF.

The chain employs TRBV27 and TRBJ2-1; 7 bases match TRBD2. The CDR3 is 16 amino acids. CDR1 is MNHEY, CDR2 SMNVEV, per germline (reference sequence). V shed 5 bases and J 8 bases; nucleotides not matched to a gene: 15. The CDR3 protein is CASSARSGIIGDEQFF. The CDR3 nucleotides read TGTGCCAGCAGTGCCCGGAGCGGGATAATAGGTGATGAGCAGTTCTTC.

This clone showed up just once. The CDR3 DNA follows: TGTGCCACCAGTGATCCGGACAGGGAAGGCTACAATGAGCAGTTCTTC. Translated, it gives CATSDPDREGYNEQFF. The chain carries TRBV24-1 and TRBJ2-1; the match to TRBD1 covers 8 bases. The CDR3 loop spans 16 amino acids. V gave up 3 bases and J gave up 3 bases; unmatched junction bases: 6. Germline CDR1 reads KGHDR; CDR2 reads SFDVKD.

The chain combines TRBV18 with TRBJ2-3, with D maybe TRBD2 (6 bases). The length of the CDR3 is 13 residues. Between the trimmed V and J ends, which lost 5 bases and 2 bases, there was a span of 8 bases. CDR1 and CDR2 (germline): KGHSH, LQKENI. CDR3 in amino acids: CASSERVTDTQYF. DNA for the CDR3: TGTGCCAGCTCAGAGCGGGTCACAGATACGCAGTATTTT.

The genes are TRBV11-2 and TRBJ1-1, with D possibly matching TRBD1 (5 bases). CDR1 is SGHAT, CDR2 FQNNGV, per germline. The CDR3 consists of 13 residues. V lost 4 bases and J 4 bases, leaving 10 bases between the germline ends. The CDR3 here is CASSSQGGTEAFF. The CDR3 bases are TGTGCCAGCAGCTCCCAGGGAGGCACTGAAGCTTTCTTT. The full variable domain, in which reference TRBV11-2 and TRBJ1-1 provide the parts outside the CDR3, is EAGVAQSPRYKIIEKRQSVAFWCNPISGHATLYWYQQILGQGPKLLIQFQNNGVVDDSQLPKDRFSAERLKGVDSTLKIQPAKLEDSAVYLCASSSQGGTEAFFGQGTRLTVV.

The J gene is TRBJ2-2, the V gene TRBV28; maybe TRBD1 (6 bases). V lost 2 bases, J lost 6 bases, and 13 bases lay in between. The CDR3 length is 15 residues. The germline gives CDR1 MDHEN, CDR2 SYDVKM. The CDR3 nucleotides read TGTGCCAGCAGTTTAGCAGGGGCGGATTCCGGGGAGCTGTTTTTT. Residues: CASSLAGADSGELFF.

The V call is TRBV28, the J call TRBJ2-1; no reliable D call. Germline CDR1 MDHEN, CDR2 SYDVKM. This CDR3 is 13 amino acids long. Trimming removed 7 bases at V and 6 bases at J, with 13 bases between. CDR3: CASTAHNSNEQFF. DNA for the CDR3: TGTGCCAGCACCGCACACAACAGCAATGAGCAGTTCTTC.

The chain employs TRBV19 and TRBJ1-6, with a possible D match to TRBD1 (5 bases). The CDR3 consists of 13 residues. The germline V gene encodes CDR1 LNHDA and CDR2 SQIVND (reference sequence). The V gene lost 9 bases and the J gene lost 7 bases, with 13 bases spanning the gap. CDR3 region: CASCETVNSPLHF. CDR3 coding DNA: TGTGCCAGCTGCGAGACAGTCAATTCACCCCTCCACTTT.

The chain is built from TRBV3-1 (or the pseudogene TRBV3-2) and TRBJ2-7, with 7 bases aligning to TRBD1. Germline loops: CDR1 LGHDT, CDR2 YNNKEL (reference sequence). CDR3 length: 15 amino acids. Germline trimming cut 3 bases from V and 0 bases from J; bases unmatched to any gene: 5. The CDR3, as DNA: TGTGCCAGCAGCCACGGACAGGTCGGCTCCTACGAGCAGTACTTC. This encodes CASSHGQVGSYEQYF.

This chain links TRBV5-1 with TRBJ2-1, with a weak D call TRBD2 (5 bases). The germline gives CDR1 SGHRS, CDR2 YFSETQ. This CDR3 contains 15 residues. The V gene lost 1 base and the J gene lost 9 bases, with 17 bases spanning the gap. CDR3 region: CASSLTLSGISEQFF. The CDR3 DNA reads TGCGCCAGCAGCTTGACCCTTTCGGGAATTTCTGAGCAGTTCTTC.

The chain links TRBV5-1 to TRBJ2-5; D is possibly TRBD1 (6 bases). In germline, CDR1 is SGHRS, CDR2 YFSETQ. Trimming cost V 4 bases and J 2 bases, with 12 bases left between them. The CDR3 length is 14 residues. The CDR3 DNA follows: TGCGCCAGCAGCATCGGACAGCCACAAGAGACCCAGTACTTC. Protein sequence: CASSIGQPQETQYF.

The rearrangement uses TRBV11-2 and TRBJ1-2; D remains ambiguous. V was shortened by 1 base and J by 6 bases, with 15 bases between the two germline ends. The CDR3 extends over 15 amino acids. CDR1 SGHAT and CDR2 FQNNGV come from the germline V gene. The CDR3, as DNA: TGTGCCAGCAGCTTAGTTGCAGGAATAACTCATGGCTACACCTTC. Encoded protein: CASSLVAGITHGYTF.

The rearrangement uses TRBV24-1 and TRBJ1-4; D may be TRBD1 (6 bases). Germline V lookup: CDR1 KGHDR, CDR2 SFDVKD. V was cut by 3 bases and J by 5 bases, with 9 bases left in between. CDR3 size: 14 residues. The CDR3 bases are TGTGCCACCAGTGATACAGGGCCCAATGAAAAACTGTTTTTT. Translated, it gives CATSDTGPNEKLFF.

The genes are TRBV19 and TRBJ2-7; 10 bases align to TRBD2. V trimming: 3 bases; J trimming: 2 bases; junction bases outside the gene matches: 4. There are 15 residues in the CDR3. The germline CDR1 and CDR2 sequences are LNHDA and SQIVND (reference sequence). The CDR3 spells CASSIQAGGAYEQYF. DNA for the CDR3: TGTGCCAGTAGTATTCAAGCGGGAGGGGCCTACGAGCAGTACTTC.

The rearrangement uses TRBV3-1 (or the pseudogene TRBV3-2) and TRBJ2-1; D not certain. This CDR3 contains 13 residues. Trimming stripped 1 base from V and 5 bases from J, with 6 bases between. Germline loops: CDR1 LGHDT, CDR2 YNNKEL (reference sequence). This CDR3 is CASSQVLNNEQFF. Written as DNA, the CDR3 is TGTGCCAGCAGCCAAGTCTTAAACAATGAGCAGTTCTTC.

The chain's CDR3 is CASSRTQPTSGYEQYF. For the CDR3, the DNA is TGTGCCAGCAGCCGAACGCAACCTACTAGTGGGTACGAGCAGTACTTC. This sequence joins TRBV6-2 or TRBV6-3 and TRBJ2-7, with D possibly being TRBD2 (5 bases). This CDR3 spans 16 amino acids. Per the germline V gene, CDR1 is MNHEY and CDR2 is SVGEGT. V lost 6 bases and J 4 bases, leaving 22 bases between the germline ends.

The rearrangement uses TRBV5-6 and TRBJ2-1, with 10 bases identical to TRBD1. The V and J ends lost 7 bases and 3 bases, in that order; junction bases with no gene match: 4. Germline CDR1 SGHDT, CDR2 YYEEEE. The CDR3 sequence is 14 residues long. This CDR3 is CASEGTGDYNEQFF. CDR3 DNA sequence: TGTGCCAGCGAAGGGACAGGGGACTACAATGAGCAGTTCTTC.

This chain uses TRBV27 with TRBJ2-7; D remains ambiguous. The germline V and J ends were trimmed by 3 bases and 4 bases, with 10 bases remaining between them. CDR1 is MNHEY and CDR2 is SMNVEV in the germline V gene (reference sequence). This CDR3 region has 13 residues. CDR3 loop: CASSFDPRYEQYF. CDR3 coding DNA: TGTGCCAGCAGTTTTGATCCGAGGTACGAGCAGTACTTC.

The chain links TRBV6-5 to TRBJ2-4; perhaps TRBD1 as D (5 bases). The V gene's germline CDR1 is MNHEY and CDR2 SVGAGI. The CDR3 consists of 16 residues. V was pared by 0 bases and J by 0 bases, with 9 bases between. As DNA, the CDR3 is TGTGCCAGCAGTTACTCCCCAGGGCAAGCCAAAAACATTCAGTACTTC. Residues: CASSYSPGQAKNIQYF.

The J gene is TRBJ1-2, the V gene TRBV16, with a weak D call TRBD1 (5 bases). The CDR3 runs 13 residues. CDR1 and CDR2 (germline): KGHSY, FQNENV. The V and J ends lost 0 bases and 8 bases respectively, with 10 bases between them. This CDR3 reads CASSQSTVGGYTF. For the CDR3, the DNA is TGTGCCAGCAGCCAATCGACAGTTGGCGGCTACACCTTC.

The table lists this clone with a count of one. This rearrangement joins TRBV3-1 (or the pseudogene TRBV3-2) to TRBJ2-3; weak D call: TRBD1 (5 bases). V was pared by 6 bases and J by 0 bases, with 10 bases between. The CDR3 loop spans 14 amino acids. Germline V gene sequence: CDR1 LGHDT, CDR2 YNNKEL (reference sequence). CDR3: CASRGQVSTDTQYF. The CDR3 DNA reads TGTGCCAGCAGGGGGCAGGTCAGCACAGATACGCAGTATTTT.

The chain links TRBV5-4 to TRBJ2-7, with D perhaps TRBD1 (7 bases). Per the germline V gene, CDR1 is SGHNT and CDR2 is YYREEE (reference sequence). The V and J ends lost 3 bases and 3 bases respectively, with 19 bases between them. The CDR3 runs to 16 residues. CDR3 loop: CASSSRQGAGIYEQYF. The CDR3 DNA reads TGTGCCAGCAGCTCTAGACAGGGTGCGGGAATCTACGAGCAGTACTTC.

This clone was recorded only once. In the same sample, other DNA sequences code for this CDR3. The chain uses TRBV27 and TRBJ2-7; 10 bases fit TRBD1. The germline gives CDR1 MNHEY, CDR2 SMNVEV (reference sequence). This CDR3 contains 14 residues. Trimming took 6 bases from V and 3 from J; bases not matched to a gene: 5. The CDR3 region has the DNA TGTGCCAGCAGCCCTAGGACAGGGGGCTACGAGCAGTACTTC. Translation gives CASSPRTGGYEQYF.

The chain is built from TRBV5-6 and TRBJ2-3; 8 positions agree with TRBD2. Germline CDR1 is SGHDT and CDR2 is YYEEEE. The CDR3 sequence is 16 residues long. J lost 1 base, V lost 3 bases, and 7 bases had no gene match. CDR3 coding DNA: TGTGCCAGCAGCTCTCGGGGGGGCCTAGGCACAGATACGCAGTATTTT. Translating it yields CASSSRGGLGTDTQYF.

CDR3 region: CASRAFRETQYF. The CDR3 DNA follows: TGTGCCAGCAGGGCATTCCGAGAGACCCAGTACTTC. This chain connects TRBV28 to TRBJ2-5; D gene unclear. Trimming took 6 bases from V and 4 from J, leaving 9 bases between them. Germline CDR1 is MDHEN and CDR2 is SYDVKM. The CDR3 runs 12 residues.